Below are 25 T cell receptor beta chains sequenced from a single sample in a study of Ad26.COV2.S vaccination and SARS-CoV-2 variants. The repertoire was sequenced with immunoSEQ multiplex PCR; TCRdb's copy has only in-frame clones and lacks some. The data contain 350,000 to 400,000 clones, roughly nine tenths of them seen just once; the ten biggest clones take up roughly 3.5%. The treatment here: around 19 received Ad26.COV2.S at low or high dose, single or two shots; roughly 5 received placebo; per-sample allocation not given. Sampling was performed 63 days after the first vaccine or placebo injection. Sequencing used peripheral blood, obtained in a trial of Ad26.COV2.S vaccine versus placebo. The receptor set was obtained from a person aged 18-65 years who received the Ad26.COV2.S COVID-19 vaccine or a placebo.

The chain recombines TRBV2 with TRBJ2-5, with a possible D match to TRBD1 (6 bases). The CDR3 covers 13 residues. CDR1 and CDR2 from the germline V gene are SNHLY and FYNNEI. Trimming took off 4 bases at V and 1 base at J, with 7 bases between the two ends. The CDR3 DNA reads TGTGCCAGCAGTGTGGACAGCCAAGAGACCCAGTACTTC. Translating gives CASSVDSQETQYF.

The chain recombines TRBV3-1 (or the pseudogene TRBV3-2) with TRBJ1-6, with TRBD1 identical over 11 bases. Trimming at V came to 6 bases and at J to 8 bases, leaving 9 bases not matched to a gene. This CDR3 contains 16 residues. Germline V gene lookup returns CDR1 LGHDT and CDR2 YNNKEL (reference sequence). DNA for the CDR3: TGTGCCAGCAGGCGGGACAGGGGGGCTCTCGATTCACCCCTCCACTTT. It encodes CASRRDRGALDSPLHF.

The chain couples TRBV18 to TRBJ1-3; 10 nucleotides align to TRBD1. The CDR3 runs to 16 residues. The J segment lost 0 bases and the V segment lost 4 bases, leaving 3 bases of the junction unmatched. Germline assignment: CDR1 KGHSH and CDR2 LQKENI. CDR3 region: CASSRGQGDSGNTIYF. The CDR3 nucleotides are TGTGCCAGCTCACGTGGACAGGGGGACTCTGGAAACACCATATATTTT.

The CDR3 sequence is CASSSDRGANIQYF. As DNA, the CDR3 is TGTGCCAGCAGCTCCGACCGGGGAGCAAACATTCAGTACTTC. This chain links TRBV7-9 with TRBJ2-4; maybe TRBD2 (5 bases). Trimming left V 4 bases short and J 6 bases short, with 13 bases between. Looked up from germline, CDR1 is SEHNR and CDR2 is FQNEAQ (reference sequence). CDR3 length equals 14 residues.

This rearrangement joins TRBV6-5 to TRBJ1-5, with D unresolved. Germline V gene sequence: CDR1 MNHEY, CDR2 SVGAGI. The CDR3 has 13 amino acids. Trimming shortened V by 8 bases and J by 7 bases, and 15 bases separated the two germline ends. This CDR3 reads CASVPLLSQPQHF. CDR3 DNA: TGTGCCAGCGTACCATTACTGTCGCAGCCCCAGCATTTT.

V is TRBV6-5 and J is TRBJ1-1; 8 nucleotides align to TRBD1. The CDR3 length is 13 residues. J gave up 5 bases and V 6 bases, and 5 bases lay outside the gene matches. In germline, CDR1 is MNHEY, CDR2 SVGAGI. CDR3 sequence (DNA): TGTGCCAGCAGAGAGACAGGGGAGACTGAAGCTTTCTTT. Encoded protein: CASRETGETEAFF.

The CDR3 region has the DNA TGTGCCAGCAGCTCAACAGTAAACACCGGGGAGCTGTTTTTT. Its protein product is CASSSTVNTGELFF. This chain uses TRBV11-3 with TRBJ2-2; D unclear. V was pared by 4 bases and J by 2 bases, with 8 bases between. CDR3 size: 14 residues. Germline CDR1 SGHNT, CDR2 YENEEA.

The V gene is TRBV6-5, the J gene TRBJ1-6; D is perhaps TRBD1 (5 bases). Germline V gene lookup returns CDR1 MNHEY and CDR2 SVGAGI. CDR3 length: 15 amino acids. V was trimmed by 0 bases and J by 10 bases, leaving 13 bases between them. The chain's CDR3 is CASSYSWGRESPLHF. The CDR3 DNA reads as TGTGCCAGCAGTTACTCGTGGGGCCGGGAATCACCCCTCCACTTT.

The rearrangement uses TRBV7-9 and TRBJ2-3, with 9 bases matching TRBD2. Unmatched junction bases numbered 6, after V lost 3 bases and J lost 5 bases. The CDR3 sequence is 15 residues long. Germline CDR1 SEHNR, CDR2 FQNEAQ (reference sequence). This chain's CDR3 is CASSFLAGDKDTQYF. The CDR3 bases are TGTGCCAGCAGCTTCTTAGCGGGGGACAAAGATACGCAGTATTTT.

This rearrangement joins TRBV7-9 to TRBJ2-7; perhaps TRBD2 as D (5 bases). The V end lost 4 bases, the J end lost 0 bases, and 10 bases lay between the germline ends. The CDR3 covers 14 residues. Per the germline V gene, CDR1 is SEHNR and CDR2 is FQNEAQ (reference sequence). CDR3 protein: CASSSVGSSYEQYF. The CDR3 DNA sequence: TGTGCCAGCAGCTCCGTGGGGAGCTCCTACGAGCAGTACTTC.

J is TRBJ2-7 and V is TRBV7-2; 8 bases agree with TRBD2. The CDR3 has 15 residues. Looked up from germline, CDR1 is SGHTA and CDR2 is FQGNSA. The ends lost 4 bases at V and 12 bases at J; junction bases unmatched: 17. CDR3 bases: TGTGCCAGCAGCTACACGACCGGGACTAGTCTCCTCCCGTACTTC. Amino acid sequence: CASSYTTGTSLLPYF.

CDR3 residues: CSASAGRLSTDTQYF. The CDR3 coding sequence is TGCAGTGCTAGTGCGGGCCGGTTGAGCACAGATACGCAGTATTTT. This rearrangement joins TRBV20-1 to TRBJ2-3; D is possibly TRBD2 (5 bases). There are 15 residues in the CDR3. The ends were cut back, 3 bases at V and 0 bases at J, with 13 bases in the middle. Germline loops: CDR1 DFQATT, CDR2 SNEGSKA (reference sequence).

V gene TRBV6-6 combines with J gene TRBJ1-4; D not resolved. The CDR3 length is 11 residues. The germline V gene has CDR1 MNHNY and CDR2 SVGAGI (reference sequence). V lost 6 bases and J lost 8, with 7 bases in between. The CDR3 DNA sequence: TGTGCCAGCAGAAAATCCGAAAAACTGTTTTTT. As protein: CASRKSEKLFF.

The chain joins TRBV7-9 to TRBJ2-1; 9 bases are shared with TRBD1. Germline V lookup: CDR1 SEHNR, CDR2 FQNEAQ (reference sequence). This CDR3 has 15 amino acids. V was pared by 5 bases and J by 6 bases, with 8 bases of the junction left unmatched. The CDR3 reads CASSPRDRVGNEQFF. CDR3 coding DNA: TGTGCCAGCAGCCCCCGGGACAGGGTCGGCAATGAGCAGTTCTTC.

V and J are TRBV4-1 and TRBJ2-1; 12 nucleotides line up with TRBD2. The CDR3 totals 16 residues. Per the germline V gene, CDR1 is MGHRA and CDR2 is YSYEKL. V lost 1 base to trimming and J lost 8 bases; unmatched junction nucleotides: 6. CDR3 nucleotides: TGCGCCAGCAGCCAAGTTCTAGCGGGGGGGCCTGATGAGCAGTTCTTC. This sequence encodes CASSQVLAGGPDEQFF.

J is TRBJ2-3 and V is TRBV19; D is unclear. The V end lost 3 bases, the J end lost 8 bases, and 9 bases lay between the germline ends. Germline CDR1 is LNHDA and CDR2 is SQIVND (reference sequence). This CDR3 is built from 12 residues. The CDR3 protein is CASSIGMGTQYF. In DNA form, the CDR3 reads TGTGCCAGTAGTATTGGGATGGGTACGCAGTATTTT.

This clone was observed once. The chain recombines TRBV19 with TRBJ2-7, with 9 bases fitting TRBD1. The CDR3 totals 15 residues. The germline V gene has CDR1 LNHDA and CDR2 SQIVND (reference sequence). The ends lost 5 bases at V and 7 bases at J; junction bases unmatched: 12. Here the CDR3 reads CASSLSGTGPLEQYF. The CDR3, as DNA: TGTGCCAGTAGTCTGTCCGGGACAGGGCCCCTAGAGCAGTACTTC.

V and J are TRBV11-2 and TRBJ2-1; 7 bases agree with TRBD1. This CDR3 has 15 residues. The V and J ends lost 5 bases and 6 bases, in that order; junction bases with no gene match: 10. The germline CDR1 and CDR2 sequences are SGHAT and FQNNGV. The CDR3 reads CASSARTGLVNEQFF. DNA of the CDR3: TGTGCCAGCAGCGCACGGACAGGTTTGGTCAATGAGCAGTTCTTC.

The chain recombines TRBV10-3 with TRBJ1-2; perhaps TRBD1 as D (5 bases). CDR1 ENHRY and CDR2 SYGVKD come from the germline V gene. With 3 bases removed from V and 8 bases from J, the gap between germline ends came to 7 bases. This CDR3 spans 11 amino acids. CDR3 sequence (DNA): TGTGCCATCAGTGACTCAGGGGGCTACACCTTC. Its protein is CAISDSGGYTF.

The chain combines TRBV6-6 with TRBJ2-6; no definite D call. The germline CDR1 and CDR2 sequences are MNHNY and SVGAGI (reference sequence). The CDR3 runs to 15 residues. V was pared by 2 bases and J by 2 bases, with 7 bases between. The CDR3 loop is CASSYDGPGANVLTF. In DNA form, the CDR3 reads TGTGCCAGCAGTTACGACGGCCCTGGGGCCAACGTCCTGACTTTC.

This chain links TRBV5-1 with TRBJ1-1; no firm D call. CDR1 and CDR2 from the germline V gene are SGHRS and YFSETQ. The CDR3 has 15 residues. Deletions cut 1 base from V and 1 base from J, with 11 bases between. CDR3 region: CASSLLGSKNTEAFF. CDR3 bases: TGCGCCAGCAGCTTGCTGGGCAGTAAGAACACTGAAGCTTTCTTT. Full variable domain (missing parts from reference TRBV5-1 and TRBJ1-1): KAGVTQTPRYLIKTRGQQVTLSCSPISGHRSVSWYQQTPGQGLQFLFEYFSETQRNKGNFPGRFSGRQFSNSRSEMNVSTLELGDSALYLCASSLLGSKNTEAFFGQGTRLTVV.

The CDR3 DNA follows: TGTGCCAGCAGCCCCGGGACAGGTACCACTGAAGCTTTCTTT. This gives the protein CASSPGTGTTEAFF. This chain joins TRBV7-2 and TRBJ1-1, with TRBD1 matching 8 bases. This CDR3 spans 14 amino acids. Germline assignment: CDR1 SGHTA and CDR2 FQGNSA. The V gene end was trimmed by 5 bases and the J gene end by 4 bases; junction bases not matched to a gene: 6.

The chain uses TRBV3-1 (or the pseudogene TRBV3-2) and TRBJ2-1, with D possibly TRBD2 on 5 matching bases. The V gene lost 4 bases and the J gene lost 7 bases, with 8 bases spanning the gap. This CDR3 comprises 12 residues. Germline V gene data show CDR1 as LGHDT and CDR2 as YNNKEL (reference sequence). CDR3 protein: CASSLRGNEQFF. The CDR3 coding sequence is TGTGCCAGCAGCCTGAGAGGGAATGAGCAGTTCTTC.

The chain has TRBV18 and TRBJ2-5, with no clear D. V was cut by 3 bases and J by 4 bases, with 12 bases left in between. The CDR3 runs to 14 residues. Germline CDR1 is KGHSH and CDR2 is LQKENI. CDR3 residues: CASSPPSRRETQYF. The CDR3, as DNA: TGTGCCAGCTCACCCCCTTCGAGACGAGAGACCCAGTACTTC.

This clone showed up just once. The CDR3 region has the DNA TGTGCCAGCAGTTCCCCCTCGGGGGAGGGCTATGGCTACACCTTC. This sequence encodes CASSSPSGEGYGYTF. The chain joins TRBV28 to TRBJ1-2; tentatively, D is TRBD1 (5 bases). CDR1 MDHEN and CDR2 SYDVKM come from the germline V gene. The CDR3 spans 15 residues. V lost 4 bases and J lost 4, with 16 bases in between.